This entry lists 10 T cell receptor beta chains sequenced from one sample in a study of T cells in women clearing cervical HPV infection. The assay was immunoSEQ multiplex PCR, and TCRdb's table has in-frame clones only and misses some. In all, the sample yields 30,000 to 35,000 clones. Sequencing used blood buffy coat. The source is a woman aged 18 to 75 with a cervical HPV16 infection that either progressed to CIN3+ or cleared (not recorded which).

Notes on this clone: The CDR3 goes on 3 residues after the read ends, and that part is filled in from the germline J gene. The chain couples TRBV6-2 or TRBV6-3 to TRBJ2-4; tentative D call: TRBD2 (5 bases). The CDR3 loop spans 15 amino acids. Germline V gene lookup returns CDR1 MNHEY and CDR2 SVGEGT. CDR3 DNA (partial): TGTGCCAGCAGTTACTCGATCGGCACCGACTATGGT. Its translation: CASSYSIGTDYG. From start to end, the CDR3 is CASSYSIGTDYGQYF.

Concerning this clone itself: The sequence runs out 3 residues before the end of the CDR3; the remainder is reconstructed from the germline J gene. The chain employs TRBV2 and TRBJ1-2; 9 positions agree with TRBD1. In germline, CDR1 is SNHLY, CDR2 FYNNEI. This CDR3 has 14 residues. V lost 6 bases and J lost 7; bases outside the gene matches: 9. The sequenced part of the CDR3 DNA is TGTGCCAGCAGGCTTGGGACAGGGTGGGGTGGC. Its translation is CASRLGTGWGG. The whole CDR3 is CASRLGTGWGGYTF.

CDR3 loop: CSASRDSTYEQYF. CDR3 DNA (partial): TGCAGTGCTAGCCGGGACAGCACCTACGAG. The V and J genes are TRBV20-1 and TRBJ2-7; 7 bases are a match to TRBD1. The read ends 3 residues early relative to the CDR3; the germline J gene fills the gap. This CDR3 comprises 13 residues. The V gene's germline CDR1 is DFQATT and CDR2 SNEGSKA (reference sequence). The V and J ends lost 3 bases and 2 bases, in that order; junction bases with no gene match: 4.

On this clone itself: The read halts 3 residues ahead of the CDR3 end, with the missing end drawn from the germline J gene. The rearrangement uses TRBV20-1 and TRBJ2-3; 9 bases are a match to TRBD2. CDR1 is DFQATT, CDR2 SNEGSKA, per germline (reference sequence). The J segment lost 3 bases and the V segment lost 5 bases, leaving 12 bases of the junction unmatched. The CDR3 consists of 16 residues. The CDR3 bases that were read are TGCAGTGCTCCCTTCTGGGCAGCGGGGGGTACAGATACG. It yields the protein CSAPFWAAGGTDT. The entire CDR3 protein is CSAPFWAAGGTDTQYF.

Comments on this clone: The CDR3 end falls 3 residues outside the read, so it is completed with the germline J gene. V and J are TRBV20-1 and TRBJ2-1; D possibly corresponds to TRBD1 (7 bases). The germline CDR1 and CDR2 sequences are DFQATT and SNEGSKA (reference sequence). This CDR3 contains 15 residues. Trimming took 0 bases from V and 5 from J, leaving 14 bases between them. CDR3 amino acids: CSARDLQGGHNEQFF. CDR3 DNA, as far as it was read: TGCAGTGCTAGAGATCTCCAGGGGGGCCACAATGAG.

Partial CDR3 DNA: TGTGCCAGCAGCTTACCCGACAGGCAAGAGACC. Translation gives CASSLPDRQET. The full-length CDR3 reads as CASSLPDRQETQYF. J is TRBJ2-5 and V is TRBV7-2; maybe TRBD1 (6 bases). Read coverage stops 3 residues before the CDR3 terminus; the germline J gene supplies the remainder. The CDR3 runs 14 residues. Germline V CDR1 and CDR2: SGHTA, FQGNSA. V was pared by 2 bases and J by 2 bases, with 9 bases between.

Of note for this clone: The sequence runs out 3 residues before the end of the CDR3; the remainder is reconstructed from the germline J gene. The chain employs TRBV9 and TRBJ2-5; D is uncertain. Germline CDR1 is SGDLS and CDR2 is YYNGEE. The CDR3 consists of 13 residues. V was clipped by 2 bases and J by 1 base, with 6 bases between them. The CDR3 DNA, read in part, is TGTGCCAGCAGCGTTAGCCCCCAAGAGACC. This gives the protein CASSVSPQET. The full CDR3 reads CASSVSPQETQYF.

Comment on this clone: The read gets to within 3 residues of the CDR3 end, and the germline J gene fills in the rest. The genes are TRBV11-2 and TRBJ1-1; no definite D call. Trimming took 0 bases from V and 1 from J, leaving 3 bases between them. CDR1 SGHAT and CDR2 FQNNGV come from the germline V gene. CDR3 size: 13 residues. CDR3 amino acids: CASSLEGNTEAFF. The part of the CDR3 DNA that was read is TGTGCCAGCAGCTTAGAAGGGAACACTGAA.

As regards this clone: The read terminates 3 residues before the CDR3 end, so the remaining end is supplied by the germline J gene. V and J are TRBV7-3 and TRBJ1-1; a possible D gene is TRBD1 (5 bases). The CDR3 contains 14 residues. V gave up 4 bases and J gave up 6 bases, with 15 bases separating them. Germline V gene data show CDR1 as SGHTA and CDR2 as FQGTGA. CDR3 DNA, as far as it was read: TGTGCCAGCAGCTACGGTAGGGGTGCCCCTGAA. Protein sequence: CASSYGRGAPE. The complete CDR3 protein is CASSYGRGAPEAFF. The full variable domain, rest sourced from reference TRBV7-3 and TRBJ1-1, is GAGVSQTPSNKVTEKGKYVELRCDPISGHTALYWYRQSLGQGPEFLIYFQGTGAADDSGLPNDRFFAVRPEGSVSTLKIQRTERGDSAVYLCASSYGRGAPEAFFGQGTRLTVV.

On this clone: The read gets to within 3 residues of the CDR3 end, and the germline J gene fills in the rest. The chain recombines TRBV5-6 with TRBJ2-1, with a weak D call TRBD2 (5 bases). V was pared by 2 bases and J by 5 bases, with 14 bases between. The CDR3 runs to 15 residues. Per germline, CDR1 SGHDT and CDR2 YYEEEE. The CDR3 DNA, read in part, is TGTGCCAGCAGCTTAGGTGGACTTACGGACAATGAG. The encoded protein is CASSLGGLTDNE. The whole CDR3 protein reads CASSLGGLTDNEQFF.